This TCR beta chain was obtained from a study of blood T cell repertoires in COVID-19. At the level of the study: The origin of the acute and convalescent COVID-19 samples was the United States, Italy and Spain. Nucleic acid was either cDNA or gDNA, and it came from T cells, B-cell-depleted T cells, or PBMCs.

Trimming shortened V by 4 bases and J by 0 bases, and 17 bases separated the two germline ends. This CDR3 contains 17 residues. Germline CDR1 is SGHRS and CDR2 is YFSETQ. Profiling relied on immunoSEQ multiplex PCR, and the TCRdb table lists in-frame clones only, not all of them. This sample has some 45,000 clones, with 83% found just once. The source of this sequence is a man at least 80 years old in a cohort sampled during active COVID-19. The chain links TRBV5-1 to TRBJ1-3; D not resolved. The sample taken for sequencing was peripheral blood. The CDR3 protein is CASSRLGGESSGNTIYF. The DNA of the CDR3 is TGCGCCAGCAGCCGCTTGGGAGGTGAAAGCTCTGGAAACACCATATATTTT.